A selection of T cell receptor beta chains follows, all from one sample in a study of cytomegalovirus exposure and HLA in healthy donors. TCRdb keeps only in-frame clones here, not all; method: immunoSEQ multiplex PCR. Found here are some 87,000 clones, 95% to 97% of them singletons; the top ten hold 1.3%. What was sequenced was PBMCs. Receptors were obtained from a woman aged 18-29 years in good health and CMV-seronegative. CDR3s include the opening cysteine and the closing phenylalanine or tryptophan. A D gene is named only where the DNA matches it firmly. Clone size is shown for a subset of rows, as once, few, many or a class of expanded clone.

D gene	V gene	CDR3 length	J gene	clone size	CDR3 protein	CDR3 DNA
.	TRBV11-2	18	TRBJ1-6	.	CASSLDRYRPTSHSPLHF	TGTGCCAGCAGCTTAGATCGTTACAGGCCAACCTCCCATTCACCCCTCCACTTT
.	TRBV7-2	11	TRBJ2-7	.	CASSFRYEQYF	TGTGCCAGCAGCTTTAGATACGAGCAGTACTTC
.	TRBV7-2	13	TRBJ2-7	few	CASSLGRRDEQYF	TGTGCCAGCAGCTTAGGACGCAGGGACGAGCAGTACTTC
TRBD2	TRBV5-4	15	TRBJ2-7	.	CASNEREGGPHEQYF	TGTGCCAGCAATGAAAGGGAGGGAGGGCCCCACGAGCAGTACTTC
TRBD2	TRBV7-8	15	TRBJ2-1	.	CASSLEGLAGGEQFF	TGTGCCAGCAGCTTAGAGGGACTAGCGGGAGGTGAGCAGTTCTTC
.	TRBV7-6	15	TRBJ1-3	.	CASSLDRSTGNTIYF	TGTGCCAGCAGCTTAGACAGGAGCACTGGAAACACCATATATTTT
.	TRBV27	12	TRBJ1-1	.	CASSLTDTEAFF	TGTGCCAGCAGTTTAACGGACACTGAAGCTTTCTTT
TRBD1	TRBV28	12	TRBJ1-2	.	CASSTGTSGYTF	TGTGCCAGCTCGACAGGGACTAGTGGCTACACCTTC
.	TRBV2	14	TRBJ1-1	.	CASSADPVNTEAFF	TGTGCCAGCAGCGCCGATCCAGTGAACACTGAAGCTTTCTTT
.	TRBV28	13	TRBJ2-5	.	CASSLGRQETQYF	TGTGCCAGCAGTTTAGGGCGTCAAGAGACCCAGTACTTC
.	TRBV6-1	11	TRBJ2-1	.	CASRPVYEQFF	TGTGCCAGCAGGCCGGTCTATGAGCAGTTCTTC
.	TRBV27	13	TRBJ2-5	.	CASSLLPQETQYF	TGTGCCAGCAGTTTACTACCCCAAGAGACCCAGTACTTC
.	TRBV6-1	12	TRBJ1-2	.	CASSESGWGYTF	TGTGCCAGCAGTGAAAGTGGCTGGGGCTACACCTTC
.	TRBV6-5	15	TRBJ1-1	.	CASSYSNGGNTEAFF	TGTGCCAGCAGTTACTCGAATGGAGGGAACACTGAAGCTTTCTTT
TRBD2	TRBV7-6	17	TRBJ2-7	.	CASSWDFRRERPYEQYF	TGTGCCAGCAGCTGGGATTTTCGGCGGGAGCGCCCCTACGAGCAGTACTTC
TRBD2	TRBV4-1	18	TRBJ2-5	.	CASSQGEYGRALPETQYF	TGCGCCAGCAGCCAAGGTGAATACGGGAGGGCCTTACCAGAGACCCAGTACTTC
.	TRBV4-1	19	TRBJ1-5	few	CASSPSDRPEWGSNQPQHF	TGCGCCAGCAGCCCGTCTGACAGGCCCGAATGGGGTAGCAATCAGCCCCAGCATTTT
TRBD1	TRBV19	17	TRBJ1-1	.	CASKVVSPTGRNTEAFF	TGTGCCAGCAAAGTAGTTTCCCCGACAGGGCGGAACACTGAAGCTTTCTTT
.	TRBV5-1	15	TRBJ2-2	.	CASSFQGLDTGELFF	TGCGCCAGCAGCTTCCAGGGGCTGGACACCGGGGAGCTGTTTTTT
.	TRBV11-2	15	TRBJ2-7	.	CASSLVQGSSYEQYF	TGTGCCAGCAGCTTAGTGCAGGGAAGCTCCTACGAGCAGTACTTC
TRBD2	TRBV5-1	15	TRBJ2-1	.	CASSFSIAGASEQFF	TGCGCCAGCAGCTTCTCGATAGCGGGAGCCAGTGAGCAGTTCTTC
TRBD2	TRBV5-6	14	TRBJ2-1	.	CASAGGLAPREQFF	TGTGCCAGTGCGGGGGGACTAGCCCCGCGGGAGCAGTTCTTC
TRBD2	TRBV15	15	TRBJ2-7	.	CATRGLGLAPYEQYF	TGTGCCACCAGGGGGTTGGGACTAGCGCCTTACGAGCAGTACTTC
TRBD1	TRBV7-9	18	TRBJ1-4	once	CASTNQQGGTAPHEKLFF	TGTGCCAGCACCAACCAACAGGGGGGGACAGCACCACATGAAAAACTGTTTTTT
TRBD2	TRBV6-1	14	TRBJ2-3	.	CASNSGRGTDTQYF	TGTGCCAGCAACAGCGGGAGGGGCACAGATACGCAGTATTTT
TRBD1	TRBV7-9	15	TRBJ2-3	once	CASSPGTGDADTQYF	TGTGCCAGCAGCCCCGGGACAGGGGACGCAGATACGCAGTATTTT
.	TRBV7-9	14	TRBJ2-3	.	CASKRTPVTDTQYF	TGTGCCAGCAAACGGACACCCGTCACAGATACGCAGTATTTT
.	TRBV28	15	TRBJ2-1	.	CASSQPPGRRDEQFF	TGTGCCAGCAGCCAACCCCCAGGTCGACGCGATGAGCAGTTCTTC
TRBD1	TRBV18	15	TRBJ1-1	once	CASSPQGAENTEAFF	TGTGCCAGCTCACCTCAGGGGGCAGAGAACACTGAAGCTTTCTTT
TRBD1	TRBV4-1	14	TRBJ1-6	once	CASSRQGANSPLHF	TGCGCCAGCAGCCGACAGGGGGCTAATTCACCCCTCCACTTT
.	TRBV13	11	TRBJ2-7	.	CASSFRGEQYF	TGTGCCAGCAGCTTCAGGGGCGAGCAGTACTTC
TRBD1	TRBV6-5	13	TRBJ1-2	.	CASSYSTGGGYTF	TGTGCCAGCAGTTACTCGACAGGGGGTGGCTACACCTTC
TRBD2	TRBV6-6	15	TRBJ2-7	.	CASSYVLAGAHEQYF	TGTGCCAGCAGTTACGTTCTAGCGGGAGCCCACGAGCAGTACTTC
.	TRBV1	12	TRBJ1-2	.	CTSSGSRYGYTF	TGCACCAGCTCGGGGAGTCGCTATGGCTACACCTTC
TRBD1	TRBV6-1	14	TRBJ1-5	.	CASILGQGNQPQHF	TGTGCCAGCATTTTAGGACAGGGTAATCAGCCCCAGCATTTT
.	TRBV6-6	14	TRBJ1-2	.	CASSSYSFNYGYTF	TGTGCCAGCAGTTCCTACAGTTTTAACTATGGCTACACCTTC
TRBD1	TRBV5-4	14	TRBJ2-5	.	CASSFGQGVETQYF	TGTGCCAGCAGCTTCGGACAGGGGGTTGAGACCCAGTACTTC
TRBD2	TRBV30	15	TRBJ2-1	once	CAWSTLAGHYNEQFF	TGTGCCTGGAGTACTCTAGCGGGACACTACAATGAGCAGTTCTTC
TRBD1	TRBV25-1	15	TRBJ2-7	.	CASSKNRDRPDEQYF	TGTGCCAGCAGTAAAAACCGGGACAGGCCCGACGAGCAGTACTTC
TRBD1	TRBV19	16	TRBJ1-1	once	CASRMDRGIMNTEAFF	TGTGCCAGTAGGATGGACAGGGGAATAATGAACACTGAAGCTTTCTTT
TRBD1	TRBV4-1	16	TRBJ1-2	.	CASSRTGTGTVDGYTF	TGCGCCAGCAGCCGAACCGGGACAGGGACAGTTGATGGCTACACCTTC
.	TRBV5-5	15	TRBJ2-7	.	CASSLVAESPYEQYF	TGTGCCAGCAGCTTGGTAGCGGAAAGCCCCTACGAGCAGTACTTC
.	TRBV27	17	TRBJ2-3	once	CASTPLGGAASTDTQYF	TGTGCCAGCACCCCGCTGGGCGGGGCTGCTAGCACAGATACGCAGTATTTT
.	TRBV6-5	13	TRBJ1-5	.	CASSWTENQPQHF	TGTGCCAGCAGCTGGACAGAAAATCAGCCCCAGCATTTT
TRBD1	TRBV18	16	TRBJ2-7	.	CASSPRGQGGIYEQYF	TGTGCCAGCTCACCTAGGGGACAGGGAGGGATCTACGAGCAGTACTTC
TRBD2	TRBV15	22	TRBJ2-7	.	CATSRIPGQTGTSEGTSYEQYF	TGTGCCACCAGCAGAATTCCCGGTCAGACCGGGACTAGCGAGGGGACCTCCTACGAGCAGTACTTC
.	TRBV10-3	15	TRBJ2-7	.	CAISESNAGLYEQYF	TGTGCCATCAGTGAGTCTAACGCGGGGCTCTACGAGCAGTACTTC
TRBD1	TRBV6-5	13	TRBJ2-5	.	CASTLGGGETQYF	TGTGCCAGCACCCTAGGGGGCGGCGAGACCCAGTACTTC
TRBD1	TRBV30	13	TRBJ1-2	.	CAWSAGTGNGYTF	TGTGCCTGGAGTGCCGGGACAGGGAATGGCTACACCTTC
TRBD2	TRBV7-2	17	TRBJ2-1	.	CASSTSGTPSSYNEQFF	TGTGCCAGCAGCACAAGCGGGACCCCTAGCTCCTACAATGAGCAGTTCTTC
TRBD2	TRBV7-2	18	TRBJ2-7	.	CASSEGLAGETHPYEQYF	TGTGCCAGCAGCGAAGGACTAGCGGGAGAAACCCATCCCTACGAGCAGTACTTC
.	TRBV11-2	13	TRBJ1-2	.	CASSLDLLYGYTF	TGTGCCAGCAGCTTAGATCTCCTCTATGGCTACACCTTC
.	TRBV6-1	13	TRBJ1-1	.	CASSLQENTEAFF	TGTGCCAGCAGCCTACAGGAGAACACTGAAGCTTTCTTT